This T cell receptor beta chain is drawn from a study of blood T cell repertoires in COVID-19. The assay was immunoSEQ multiplex PCR, and TCRdb's table has in-frame clones only and misses some. Altogether around 200,000 clones are present, approximately 87% being singletons, with the ten largest covering approximately 3%. The TCR comes from a woman between 50 and 59 years old in a cohort exposed to, infected with or recovered from COVID-19 (not recorded which). Sequenced material: PBMCs or T cells enriched from blood (not recorded which).

CDR3 DNA: TGTGCCAGCAGCCAAGGGGTGGCCCAGACTTACTATGGCTACACCTTC. Protein: CASSQGVAQTYYGYTF. V gene TRBV3-1 (or the pseudogene TRBV3-2) combines with J gene TRBJ1-2, with D hard to call. The V and J ends lost 1 base and 3 bases respectively, with 15 bases between them. The germline V gene has CDR1 LGHDT and CDR2 YNNKEL (reference sequence). The CDR3 has 16 amino acids.